This entry describes one T cell receptor beta chain. Antigen unknown. Donors included only healthy HIV-negative adults lacking recent acute infections or vaccinations. This sample was taken from a study of shared clonotypes between healthy human individuals. In the study overall: A donor's plate count was three for CD4 naive and three for CD4 memory; CD8 naive had two and CD8 memory one.

Study-wide results and caveats: Shared clonotypes: roughly 5% naive CD4, roughly 3.5% naive CD8, less than 2.5% memory CD4, about 0.4% memory CD8.

Profiling relied on immunoSEQ multiplex PCR, and the TCRdb table lists in-frame clones only, not all of them. The table lists over 1.5 million clones, around 98% of them singletons. The source of this sequence is a man aged 25 to 40 in good health. The specimen was naive CD4+ T cells sorted from blood. Subset given: CD45RA+ positively selected.

The CDR3 DNA sequence: TGTGCCAGCACCTTAGGGGTTACCACAGATACGCAGTATTTT. Protein sequence: CASTLGVTTDTQYF. The rearrangement joins TRBV9 to TRBJ2-3; the D gene is possibly TRBD1 (5 bases). Trimming pared 6 bases from V and 2 bases from J, leaving 13 bases between. Germline V gives CDR1 SGDLS, CDR2 YYNGEE. The CDR3 covers 14 residues.